A single sample gave rise to the 22 T cell receptor beta chains below, sequenced in a study of T cell clusters in autoimmune cytopenias. TRB rearrangements were amplified by touch-down multiplex PCR with mixed TRB-A/B primers. TCRdb re-called the multiplex PCR reads and shows each CDR3 protein once, DNA omitted. Its clone listing holds 4,500 to 7,000 distinct CDR3 sequences. Each sample's input was 250 ng genomic DNA, approximately 37,500 genome equivalents. The data were also submitted as part of a second study, on T cell repertoires in aging, cancer and after chemotherapy.

Material for sequencing was peripheral blood. The receptors originated from a human donor in good health.

This clonotype shows up as medium-sized by frequency. This rearrangement joins TRBV6-5 to TRBJ2-3; TCRdb gives TRBD2 as the D gene, but with no DNA this cannot be confirmed. The CDR3 covers 19 residues. Germline CDR1 and CDR2: MNHEY and SVGAGI. The CDR3 here is CASSYNTPFERESRDTQYF.

V usage is TRBV10-3 and J usage is TRBJ1-1; TCRdb picks TRBD1, but there is no DNA to check that call. This CDR3 has 13 residues. Looked up from germline, CDR1 is ENHRY and CDR2 is SYGVKD. CDR3 in amino acids: CAISESRGTEDFF.

By frequency, this clonotype registers medium-sized. The V call is TRBV6-1, the J call TRBJ2-7. The CDR3 is 17 residues long. CDR1 and CDR2 from the germline V gene are MNHNS and SASEGT. The CDR3 protein is CASSEGVVQPILDEQYF.

The chain has TRBV20-1 and TRBJ1-2; the TCRdb call, TRBD1, lacks DNA for checking. Germline CDR1 DFQATT, CDR2 SNEGSKA (reference sequence). CDR3 size: 13 residues. CDR3 in amino acids: CSAQTQGAYGYTF.

This clonotype is deemed medium-sized by its frequency. The V call is TRBV19, the J call TRBJ2-5; no DNA is available, so the TRBD1 call from TCRdb remains unchecked. Germline CDR1 LNHDA, CDR2 SQIVND (reference sequence). The CDR3 spans 16 residues. CDR3 amino acids: CASSIRASGGQETQYF. Complete variable domain (other parts from reference TRBV19 and TRBJ2-5): DGGITQSPKYLFRKEGQNVTLSCEQNLNHDAMYWYRQDPGQGLRLIYYSQIVNDFQKGDIAEGYSVSREKKESFPLTVTSAQKNPTAFYLCASSIRASGGQETQYFGPGTRLLVL.

This clonotype is medium-sized by frequency. V and J are TRBV19 and TRBJ1-2; TCRdb gives TRBD1 as the D gene, but with no DNA this cannot be confirmed. Germline V CDR1 and CDR2: LNHDA, SQIVND (reference sequence). The CDR3 has 13 residues. The CDR3 region is CASSIRGGTGYTF.

By frequency, this clonotype registers medium-sized. This chain joins TRBV7-6 and TRBJ2-7; no DNA is available, so the TRBD1 call from TCRdb remains unchecked. CDR1 and CDR2 from the germline V gene are SGHVS and FNYEAQ. This CDR3 has 13 amino acids. CDR3 loop: CASSSLQGGEQYF.

By frequency, this clonotype is medium-sized. V is TRBV11-2 and J is TRBJ2-7; lacking DNA, the TRBD2 call made by TCRdb goes unchecked. The CDR3 has 15 amino acids. Germline loops: CDR1 SGHAT, CDR2 FQNNGV. CDR3 amino acids: CASSKRTSGGYEQYF.

The CDR3 sequence is CASSIGTGSVRAFF. The V call is TRBV19, the J call TRBJ1-1; TCRdb reports TRBD1, a call that lacks DNA to check it against. This CDR3 has 14 amino acids. CDR1 LNHDA and CDR2 SQIVND come from the germline V gene (reference sequence).

This clonotype counts as medium-sized (0.01 to 0.1%) by frequency. V is TRBV6-2 or TRBV6-3 and J is TRBJ2-7; the TCRdb call, TRBD2, lacks DNA for checking. This CDR3 is built from 17 residues. Germline V lookup: CDR1 MNHEY, CDR2 SVGEGT. The CDR3 reads CASSTRRRLAGGPEQYF.

Measured by frequency, this clonotype is medium-sized. This rearrangement joins TRBV6-2 or TRBV6-3 to TRBJ2-1; TCRdb calls TRBD1, which cannot be checked without DNA. The CDR3 contains 13 residues. The germline V gene has CDR1 MNHEY and CDR2 SVGEGT. The CDR3 region is CASTAGQYNEQFF.

This chain uses TRBV11-1 with TRBJ2-1. The germline gives CDR1 SGHAT, CDR2 FQDESV (reference sequence). This CDR3 is built from 13 residues. CDR3 sequence reads: CASSLVVGNEQFF.

Measured by frequency, this clonotype is medium-sized. The chain uses TRBV29-1 and TRBJ2-5; the TCRdb D gene call, TRBD2, has no DNA to confirm it. The CDR3 contains 12 residues. The germline V gene encodes CDR1 SQVTM and CDR2 ANQGSEA. CDR3 amino acids: CSVEMGPETQYF.

This CDR3 reads CASSLARGQAGELFF. The genes are TRBV5-4 and TRBJ2-2; TCRdb indicates TRBD1, and absent DNA this call remains unverified. The CDR3 runs to 15 residues. In germline, CDR1 is SGHNT, CDR2 YYREEE (reference sequence).

Measured by frequency, this clonotype is medium-sized. This rearrangement joins TRBV6-6 to TRBJ2-7. This CDR3 region has 12 residues. Germline loops: CDR1 MNHNY, CDR2 SVGAGI (reference sequence). The CDR3 reads CASSYSTYEQYF.

This clonotype ranks as medium-sized in terms of frequency. The chain is built from TRBV6-5 and TRBJ2-5; the D gene TCRdb calls, TRBD2, cannot be checked with no DNA. Germline V CDR1 and CDR2: MNHEY, SVGAGI. CDR3 size: 15 residues. CDR3: CASSKAGGPGETQYF.

The chain joins TRBV19 to TRBJ1-6; there is no DNA to check the TCRdb D call of TRBD1. Germline V gene lookup returns CDR1 LNHDA and CDR2 SQIVND (reference sequence). The CDR3 is 13 amino acids. The CDR3 here is CASSGQGISPLHF.

This clonotype is deemed medium-sized by its frequency. The chain is built from TRBV27 and TRBJ2-7; the TCRdb call, TRBD1, lacks DNA for checking. Germline V gene sequence: CDR1 MNHEY, CDR2 SMNVEV (reference sequence). There are 13 residues in the CDR3. CDR3 in amino acids: CASSPGPIYEQYF.

This clonotype shows up as medium-sized by frequency. The CDR3 is CASSYQGGSYEQYF. The chain combines TRBV11-1 with TRBJ2-7; TCRdb picks TRBD1, but there is no DNA to check that call. This CDR3 region has 14 residues. Per germline, CDR1 SGHAT and CDR2 FQDESV (reference sequence).

This clonotype ranks as medium-sized (0.01 to 0.1%) in terms of frequency. The gene calls are TRBV6-2 or TRBV6-3 and TRBJ2-5; TCRdb outputs TRBD1, but without DNA this stays unchecked. CDR3 length: 15 amino acids. Looked up from germline, CDR1 is MNHEY and CDR2 is SVGEGT. This chain's CDR3 is CASTYLGTTRETQYF.

Judged by frequency, this clonotype is medium-sized. This chain connects TRBV12-3 or TRBV12-4 to TRBJ2-1; the TCRdb D gene call, TRBD2, has no DNA to confirm it. The CDR3 length is 15 residues. The CDR3 loop reads CASSQRESSYNEQFF.

Considering frequency, this clonotype is medium-sized. The rearrangement joins TRBV18 to TRBJ2-1; the D call from TCRdb, TRBD1, cannot be confirmed without DNA. The CDR3 totals 15 residues. Germline V gene sequence: CDR1 KGHSH, CDR2 LQKENI. The chain's CDR3 is CASSPTGGLGNEQFF.